This record looks at one TCR beta chain sequence and its context. Germline V gene data show CDR1 as SGDLS and CDR2 as YYNGEE. The V end was cut by 3 bases, the J end by 0 bases, with 10 bases between. CDR3 length: 15 residues. The table came from immunoSEQ multiplex PCR; TCRdb's copy has only in-frame clones and leaves some out. Among under 300,000 clones listed, roughly 86% were seen once. This specimen comes from a study of blood T cell repertoires in COVID-19. About the study: T cells, B-cell-depleted T cells, or PBMCs provided the cDNA or gDNA that served as material.

The chain links TRBV9 to TRBJ1-3; D not certain. Sequencing was done on a sample of peripheral blood. The receptor was derived from a woman between 25 and 40 years old with acute or convalescent COVID-19. This CDR3 is CASSGGLHSGNTIYF. Here the CDR3 DNA reads TGTGCCAGCAGCGGAGGGTTGCACTCTGGAAACACCATATATTTT.